This is a list of T cell receptor beta chains from one sample in a study of identical twins. MiXCR, applied by TCRdb to the 5' RACE reads, yields one record per CDR3 protein. Of some 250,000 distinct CDR3 sequences listed, approximately 12% are singletons. This sample also appeared in a second study, on yellow fever vaccine responses in identical twins.

The sample consisted of memory (CD45RO+) T cells sorted from blood. These TCRs come from a woman under 30 in good health. The CDR3 runs from the conserved cysteine through the conserved F or W. The D gene is left open where the match is weak. Rows may omit the clone size; those that give it use once, few, many or a size class.

J gene,D gene,V gene,clone size,CDR3 protein,CDR3 DNA
TRBJ2-1,NA,TRBV20-1,many,CSASPTGAHNEQFF,TGCAGTGCTAGTCCTACCGGGGCCCACAATGAGCAGTTCTTC
TRBJ2-6,NA,TRBV7-2,NA,CASSLVGAAGANVLTF,TGTGCCAGCAGCTTAGTGGGGGCCGCCGGGGCCAACGTCCTGACTTTC
TRBJ2-3,TRBD1,TRBV29-1,many,CSVEEQQGDTQYF,TGCAGCGTTGAAGAACAACAGGGGGATACGCAGTATTTT
TRBJ2-3,NA,TRBV12-3/TRBV12-4,few,CASGRAGSDTQYF,TGTGCCAGCGGCCGCGCGGGGTCAGATACGCAGTATTTT
TRBJ1-2,NA,TRBV4-1,NA,CASSQSAGVNYGYTF,TGCGCCAGCAGCCAATCCGCCGGAGTTAACTATGGCTACACCTTC
TRBJ2-7,TRBD1,TRBV3-1,NA,CASSQVGTGGHEQYF,TGTGCCAGCAGCCAAGTCGGGACAGGGGGCCACGAGCAGTACTTC
TRBJ2-7,NA,TRBV4-1,NA,CASSQERDGYEQYF,TGCGCCAGCAGCCAAGAGAGGGACGGCTACGAGCAGTACTTC
TRBJ2-7,NA,TRBV28,few,CASTSNTYEQYF,TGTGCCAGCACCTCAAATACCTACGAGCAGTACTTC
TRBJ2-7,NA,TRBV7-9,few,CASSPEGGATYEQYF,TGTGCCAGCAGCCCAGAGGGGGGCGCAACCTACGAGCAGTACTTC
TRBJ2-7,TRBD1,TRBV20-1,NA,CSAQPDRATWYEQYF,TGCAGTGCTCAACCCGACAGGGCGACGTGGTACGAGCAGTACTTC
TRBJ1-5,NA,TRBV24-1,NA,CATSDPGGNQPQHF,TGTGCCACCAGTGATCCGGGCGGCAATCAGCCCCAGCATTTT
TRBJ2-2,TRBD2,TRBV5-7,NA,CASSLSAGGAVTGELFF,TGTGCCAGCAGCTTGTCTGCCGGGGGGGCCGTCACCGGGGAGCTGTTTTTT
TRBJ2-3,TRBD1,TRBV5-1,NA,CASSRTGWGDTQYF,TGCGCCAGCAGCCGGACAGGGTGGGGAGATACGCAGTATTTT
TRBJ2-1,NA,TRBV3-1,NA,CASSPRVSIGAELQFF,TGTGCCAGCAGCCCGAGGGTTTCTATTGGGGCGGAGCTGCAGTTCTTC
TRBJ2-5,NA,TRBV7-7,many,CASSLGRTQETQYF,TGTGCTAGCAGCTTGGGCAGGACCCAAGAGACCCAGTACTTC
TRBJ1-2,NA,TRBV6-5,few,CASSPKGDGYTF,TGTGCCAGCAGCCCGAAGGGGGATGGCTACACCTTC
TRBJ2-3,NA,TRBV29-1,many,CSAEERRGEDTQYF,TGCAGCGCTGAAGAGCGCAGGGGAGAAGATACGCAGTATTTT
TRBJ1-5,NA,TRBV3-1,NA,CASSQGQKRQPQHF,TGTGCCAGCAGCCAAGGACAGAAGCGACAGCCCCAGCATTTT
TRBJ2-7,TRBD2,TRBV6-4,few,CASTSGEGPSYEQYF,TGTGCCAGCACCTCCGGGGAGGGCCCATCCTACGAGCAGTACTTC
TRBJ1-2,TRBD1,TRBV12-3/TRBV12-4,NA,CATLGQGDGYTF,TGTGCCACCTTGGGACAGGGGGACGGCTACACCTTC
TRBJ2-3,TRBD2,TRBV3-1,few,CASSPSSGIITDTQYF,TGTGCCAGCAGCCCGTCTAGCGGGATAATCACAGATACGCAGTATTTT
TRBJ2-3,TRBD2,TRBV7-8,few,CASSLVLAGSTSTDTQYF,TGTGCCAGCAGCTTAGTTCTAGCGGGATCGACTAGCACAGATACGCAGTATTTT
TRBJ2-1,TRBD2,TRBV6-5,NA,CASSLGTSGRLEFF,TGTGCCAGCAGTTTGGGGACTAGCGGGAGATTAGAGTTCTTC
TRBJ2-7,TRBD2,TRBV14,few,CASSQDRRGASYEQYF,TGTGCCAGCAGCCAAGATCGGCGGGGGGCTTCCTACGAGCAGTACTTC
TRBJ1-2,NA,TRBV7-8,few,CASSPDPPSKGYTF,TGTGCCAGCAGCCCCGACCCCCCCTCGAAGGGCTACACCTTC
TRBJ2-1,NA,TRBV6-2/TRBV6-3,NA,CASSPYTEQFF,TGTGCCAGCAGTCCGTACACTGAGCAGTTCTTC
TRBJ1-6,NA,TRBV7-9,many,CASSLKENSPLHF,TGTGCCAGCAGCTTGAAAGAAAATTCACCCCTCCACTTT
TRBJ2-4,TRBD1,TRBV7-9,NA,CASSPWDRNKNIQYF,TGTGCCAGCAGCCCCTGGGACAGAAACAAAAACATTCAGTACTTC
TRBJ1-3,TRBD1,TRBV7-9,NA,CASSSDRVGGNTIYF,TGTGCCAGCAGCTCCGACAGGGTTGGTGGAAACACCATATATTTT
TRBJ1-1,NA,TRBV29-1,many,CSVLDVPGHETEAFF,TGCAGCGTACTAGACGTCCCGGGACATGAAACTGAAGCTTTCTTT
TRBJ1-2,NA,TRBV20-1,few,CSVKTGLPYGYTF,TGCAGTGTCAAGACAGGACTTCCTTATGGCTACACCTTC
TRBJ2-1,NA,TRBV14,many,CASSQGLYNEQFF,TGTGCCAGCAGCCAAGGTCTTTACAATGAGCAGTTCTTC
TRBJ2-5,NA,TRBV6-5,NA,CASSYPTARHIKRGTQYF,TGTGCCAGCAGTTACCCGACAGCACGACATATCAAGAGAGGGACCCAGTACTTC
TRBJ2-1,NA,TRBV23-1,many,CASNRGGPNDNEQFF,TGCGCCAGCAATCGAGGAGGACCAAATGACAATGAGCAGTTCTTC
TRBJ2-2,NA,TRBV6-4,many,CASSVQGNTGELFF,TGTGCCAGCAGTGTACAGGGTAACACCGGGGAGCTGTTTTTT
TRBJ2-7,NA,TRBV6-1,few,CASSESRGREQYF,TGTGCCAGCAGTGAATCTAGGGGCCGCGAGCAGTACTTC
TRBJ2-7,NA,TRBV28,few,CASSRTPNYEQYF,TGTGCCAGCAGTAGGACACCGAACTACGAGCAGTACTTC
TRBJ2-7,TRBD2,TRBV5-1,many,CASSRAGTSAYEQYF,TGCGCCAGCAGCAGGGCCGGGACTAGCGCCTACGAGCAGTACTTC
TRBJ2-5,NA,TRBV13,few,CASSRRGLETQYF,TGTGCCAGCAGCCGACGGGGGTTGGAGACCCAGTACTTC
TRBJ2-1,TRBD2,TRBV5-1,many,CASSAVPGGGEQFF,TGCGCCAGCAGCGCGGTACCGGGGGGAGGTGAGCAGTTCTTC
TRBJ1-5,NA,TRBV12-3/TRBV12-4,NA,CASSKDTYSNQPQHF,TGTGCCAGCAGTAAAGACACCTATAGCAATCAGCCCCAGCATTTT
TRBJ2-5,TRBD1,TRBV12-3/TRBV12-4,NA,CASRGQLRETQYF,TGTGCCAGCCGGGGACAGCTTCGAGAGACCCAGTACTTC
TRBJ1-4,NA,TRBV4-3,many,CASSQVGVPNEKLFF,TGCGCCAGCAGCCAAGTTGGGGTCCCAAATGAAAAACTGTTTTTT
TRBJ2-5,TRBD1,TRBV5-1,few,CASSKGQGEYQETQYF,TGCGCCAGCAGCAAGGGACAGGGAGAGTACCAAGAGACCCAGTACTTC
TRBJ2-2,NA,TRBV20-1,NA,CSARVGPRSPGELFF,TGCAGTGCTAGAGTGGGCCCTCGGTCTCCCGGGGAGCTGTTTTTT
TRBJ2-7,NA,TRBV18,few,CASSPHPYEQYF,TGTGCCAGCTCACCACACCCCTACGAGCAGTACTTC
TRBJ2-1,NA,TRBV5-6,many,CASSFLQANEQFF,TGTGCCAGCAGCTTTCTACAGGCCAATGAGCAGTTCTTC
TRBJ2-3,TRBD2,TRBV15,few,CATSIRLAGFTDTQYF,TGTGCCACCAGCATTAGACTAGCGGGTTTCACAGATACGCAGTATTTT
TRBJ2-7,TRBD1,TRBV14,NA,CASSLWTGHYEQYF,TGTGCCAGCAGCCTCTGGACAGGCCACTACGAGCAGTACTTC
TRBJ2-1,NA,TRBV5-4,NA,CASRSASRGRNYNEQFF,TGTGCCAGCAGATCCGCCTCTCGGGGCAGAAACTACAATGAGCAGTTCTTC
TRBJ2-5,NA,TRBV7-9,NA,CASSIRTGRETQYF,TGTGCCAGCAGCATACGCACAGGGCGAGAGACCCAGTACTTC
TRBJ2-7,NA,TRBV5-1,few,CASSYRLAPTYEQYF,TGCGCCAGCAGCTACCGCCTAGCTCCAACCTACGAGCAGTACTTC
TRBJ2-2,NA,TRBV20-1,many,CSASGLVNGELFF,TGCAGTGCCTCCGGACTGGTAAACGGGGAGCTGTTTTTT
TRBJ2-3,TRBD2,TRBV9,NA,CASSYRTRTDTQYF,TGTGCCAGCAGCTACCGGACTAGGACGGATACGCAGTATTTT
TRBJ1-1,NA,TRBV28,many,CASSFGLVNTEAFF,TGTGCCAGCAGTTTCGGCTTGGTGAACACTGAAGCTTTCTTT
TRBJ1-5,NA,TRBV6-5,few,CASSYGWGSNQPQHF,TGTGCCAGCAGTTACGGCTGGGGGAGCAATCAGCCCCAGCATTTT
TRBJ2-1,TRBD2,TRBV28,NA,CASPPAGGNTYNEQFF,TGTGCCAGCCCCCCAGCGGGAGGCAACACCTACAATGAGCAGTTCTTC
TRBJ2-2,NA,TRBV5-1,NA,CASSLRSGGLNTGELFF,TGCGCCAGCAGCTTGCGTTCCGGGGGGCTAAACACCGGGGAGCTGTTTTTT
TRBJ2-7,NA,TRBV3-1,NA,CASSRWTEEQYF,TGTGCCAGCAGCCGATGGACGGAAGAGCAGTACTTC